The next 22 T cell receptor beta chains were all read from a single sample in a study of cytomegalovirus exposure and HLA in healthy donors. A multiplex PCR was run with 60 Vbeta primers and 13 Jbeta primers. Profiling relied on immunoSEQ multiplex PCR, and the TCRdb table lists in-frame clones only, not all of them. The sample includes roughly 150,000 clones, approximately 82% of them seen just once. Sample: PBMCs. These TCRs come from a young man in good health and CMV-seropositive.

The chain joins TRBV27 to TRBJ2-2; perhaps TRBD2 as D (6 bases). The CDR3 runs 16 residues. Germline V gene sequence: CDR1 MNHEY, CDR2 SMNVEV (reference sequence). Trimming removed 2 bases at V and 4 bases at J, with 14 bases between. This chain's CDR3 is CASSLSLAPATGELFF. The CDR3 coding sequence is TGTGCCAGCAGTTTAAGTCTAGCGCCTGCCACCGGGGAGCTGTTTTTT.

CDR3 nucleotide sequence: TGCACCAGCAGCCGGGACAGGGGCACAGATACGCAGTATTTT. Protein: CTSSRDRGTDTQYF. The chain joins TRBV1 to TRBJ2-3; the table's D call, TRBD1, has no DNA check behind it. TRBV1 represents a pseudogene. The CDR3 sequence is 14 residues long.

The chain is built from TRBV4-1 and TRBJ2-2, with 8 bases identical to TRBD2. There are 17 residues in the CDR3. Germline loops: CDR1 MGHRA, CDR2 YSYEKL. The V gene end was trimmed by 0 bases and the J gene end by 6 bases; junction bases not matched to a gene: 9. The DNA for the CDR3 is TGCGCCAGCAGCCAAGACAGCGGGAGTTTCCTTCCCGGGGAGCTGTTTTTT. Translating it yields CASSQDSGSFLPGELFF.

This clone was counted a single time. V usage is TRBV4-1 and J usage is TRBJ2-3, with D hard to call. Trimming removed 1 base at V and 3 bases at J, with 8 bases between. This CDR3 contains 14 residues. From germline, CDR1 is MGHRA and CDR2 YSYEKL. The CDR3 DNA reads as TGCGCCAGCAGCCAAGTACATAAAACAGATACGCAGTATTTT. This translates into CASSQVHKTDTQYF.

In this sample, this clone turned up a few times. The chain couples TRBV5-6 to TRBJ1-1; D possibly corresponds to TRBD1 (5 bases). Trimming took 0 bases from V and 3 from J, leaving 9 bases between them. This CDR3 has 14 amino acids. Germline values: CDR1 SGHDT, CDR2 YYEEEE. CDR3 sequence reads: CASSLVRDYTEAFF. CDR3 DNA sequence: TGTGCCAGCAGCTTGGTCAGGGATTACACTGAAGCTTTCTTT.

The rearrangement joins TRBV27 to TRBJ2-7; 9 nucleotides match TRBD2. Germline loops: CDR1 MNHEY, CDR2 SMNVEV (reference sequence). This CDR3 contains 15 residues. The V gene end was trimmed by 1 base and the J gene end by 5 bases; junction bases not matched to a gene: 6. The CDR3 spells CASSLFAGGPDEQYF. CDR3 in DNA: TGTGCCAGCAGTTTATTCGCGGGAGGGCCCGACGAGCAGTACTTC.

The V call is TRBV5-5, the J call TRBJ2-7; the D is unclear. The V gene lost 0 bases and the J gene lost 2 bases, with 6 bases spanning the gap. The CDR3 sequence is 13 residues long. CDR1 is SGHKS and CDR2 is YYEKEE in the germline V gene (reference sequence). The CDR3 sequence is CASSLEYTYEQYF. CDR3 nucleotide sequence: TGTGCCAGCAGCTTGGAATATACCTACGAGCAGTACTTC.

The V gene is TRBV4-1, the J gene TRBJ2-7, with 12 bases lining up with TRBD2. The CDR3 has 16 residues. The germline gives CDR1 MGHRA, CDR2 YSYEKL. Losses at the gene ends were 3 bases for V and 3 bases for J; bases not matched to a gene: 6. The CDR3 DNA reads as TGCGCCAGCAGCCAGGGGCCGGGACTAGCGGGCTACGAGCAGTACTTC. This codes for CASSQGPGLAGYEQYF.

The chain uses TRBV27 and TRBJ1-2; 10 bases line up with TRBD1. J gave up 7 bases and V 8 bases, and 13 bases lay outside the gene matches. The CDR3 is made up of 15 amino acids. Germline assignment: CDR1 MNHEY and CDR2 SMNVEV (reference sequence). The DNA for the CDR3 is TGTGCCAGCCGAAATTCCGGGACAGGGGAAGGTGGCTACACCTTC. Protein: CASRNSGTGEGGYTF.

The rearrangement links TRBV7-9 to TRBJ2-5; 9 bases are a match to TRBD1. The CDR3 is 14 residues long. Germline-derived CDR1 and CDR2 are SEHNR and FQNEAQ (reference sequence). J lost 3 bases, V lost 4 bases, and 3 bases had no gene match. DNA of the CDR3: TGTGCCAGCAGCTGGACAGGGGAGGAAGAGACCCAGTACTTC. It encodes CASSWTGEEETQYF.

The chain employs TRBV30 and TRBJ2-5; 7 bases map to TRBD2. Germline lookup yields CDR1 GTSNPN and CDR2 SVGIG (reference sequence). V was pared by 1 base and J by 7 bases, with 0 bases of the junction left unmatched. There are 11 residues in the CDR3. The CDR3 region is CAWSASGTQYF. CDR3 bases: TGTGCCTGGAGTGCTAGCGGGACCCAGTACTTC.

This chain connects TRBV14 to TRBJ2-1; 11 nucleotides align to TRBD2. The germline V gene encodes CDR1 SGHDN and CDR2 FVKESK. The CDR3 length is 16 residues. The J segment lost 10 bases and the V segment lost 2 bases, leaving 10 bases of the junction unmatched. DNA for the CDR3: TGTGCCAGCAGCCAATTGGGTAGCGGGAGGGCCGGAGAGCAGTTCTTC. This gives the protein CASSQLGSGRAGEQFF.

Ten or more counts support this clone. The rearrangement joins TRBV6-1 to TRBJ1-5, with a weak D call TRBD1 (5 bases). V lost 3 bases to trimming and J lost 7 bases, with 10 bases between them. Per germline, CDR1 MNHNS and CDR2 SASEGT. The CDR3 sequence is 13 residues long. This CDR3 is CASSDGGGQPQHF. Written as DNA, the CDR3 is TGTGCCAGCAGTGACGGCGGGGGGCAGCCCCAGCATTTT.

This chain joins TRBV25-1 and TRBJ1-1, with D possibly TRBD1 on 6 matching bases. There are 13 residues in the CDR3. Trimming stripped 8 bases from V and 4 bases from J, with 14 bases between. The V gene's germline CDR1 is MGHDK and CDR2 SYGVNS. CDR3 region: CASSPGVVTEAFF. The CDR3, as DNA: TGTGCCAGCTCCCCAGGGGTGGTCACTGAAGCTTTCTTT.

The table lists this clone with a few counts. The chain has TRBV2 and TRBJ2-7; TRBD2 is a possible D gene (6 bases). CDR3 length equals 17 residues. CDR1 and CDR2 (germline): SNHLY, FYNNEI. The ends were cut back, 1 base at V and 6 bases at J, with 22 bases in the middle. CDR3 protein: CASSEGNYKWTTIEQYF. Written as DNA, the CDR3 is TGTGCCAGCAGTGAAGGAAACTATAAGTGGACTACGATCGAGCAGTACTTC.

The rearrangement uses TRBV6-1 and TRBJ1-1; D gene ambiguous. Germline V gene data show CDR1 as MNHNS and CDR2 as SASEGT. The CDR3 loop spans 15 amino acids. The germline V and J ends were trimmed by 5 bases and 1 base, with 14 bases remaining between them. The CDR3 protein is CASSSPGGGNTEAFF. The CDR3 region has the DNA TGTGCCAGCAGTTCACCGGGAGGAGGGAACACTGAAGCTTTCTTT.

The count of this clone is one. This rearrangement joins TRBV6-6 to TRBJ2-2; 8 bases match TRBD2. Trimming removed 2 bases from V and 0 bases from J; junction bases left unmatched: 2. This CDR3 comprises 16 residues. Germline assignment: CDR1 MNHNY and CDR2 SVGAGI (reference sequence). CDR3 bases: TGTGCCAGCAGTTACGTTAGCGGGGCGAACACCGGGGAGCTGTTTTTT. Translation gives CASSYVSGANTGELFF.

DNA for the CDR3: TGTGCCAGCTCCCCCCCGGGACACCGCTCCTACGAGCAGTACTTC. It specifies CASSPPGHRSYEQYF. The rearrangement uses TRBV19 and TRBJ2-7, with D perhaps matching TRBD1 (6 bases). CDR3 length: 15 residues. Trimming removed 9 bases from V and 0 bases from J, with 18 bases in between. Germline V CDR1 and CDR2: LNHDA, SQIVND (reference sequence).

A remark on this clone: A junction end diverges from the germline sequence, so it may reflect a read error. The rearrangement joins TRBV7-9 to TRBJ1-5, with D maybe TRBD1 (5 bases). CDR1 is SEHNR and CDR2 is FQNEAQ in the germline V gene (reference sequence). This CDR3 has 12 residues. This CDR3 is CSSSHQGQPQHF. Written as DNA, the CDR3 is TGTTCCAGCAGTCATCAGGGTCAGCCCCAGCATTTT.

V gene TRBV11-2 combines with J gene TRBJ2-2; D remains unclear. V was trimmed by 3 bases and J by 1 base, leaving 9 bases between them. Per the germline V gene, CDR1 is SGHAT and CDR2 is FQNNGV. The CDR3 has 15 residues. CDR3 protein: CASSLISQNTGELFF. The CDR3 DNA sequence: TGTGCCAGCAGCTTGATTAGCCAGAACACCGGGGAGCTGTTTTTT.

The chain uses TRBV29-1 and TRBJ2-7, with D tentatively TRBD2 (5 bases). The CDR3 extends over 15 amino acids. V was pared by 4 bases and J by 3 bases, with 19 bases between. Germline CDR1 SQVTM, CDR2 ANQGSEA. The CDR3 spells CSVARIGENDYEQYF. CDR3 bases: TGCAGCGTTGCGCGGATTGGGGAGAATGACTACGAGCAGTACTTC.

This chain connects TRBV28 to TRBJ1-2, with TRBD1 matching 9 bases. The CDR3 is made up of 14 amino acids. After removal of 11 bases from V and 5 bases from J, the junction contained 12 bases not matched to a gene. The germline V gene has CDR1 MDHEN and CDR2 SYDVKM. The DNA for the CDR3 is TGTGCCCACAAACAGGGGGCGTTGGGTTATGGCTACACCTTC. It encodes CAHKQGALGYGYTF.